These 10 T cell receptor beta chains came from one sample sequenced in a study of cytomegalovirus exposure and HLA in healthy donors. The PCR was carried out with 60 Vbeta primers and 13 Jbeta primers. Here immunoSEQ multiplex PCR was the method, and the copy in TCRdb shows in-frame clones only, minus some. Seen in this sample are under 70,000 clones; the ten most common clones hold roughly 2.3%. Sequencing used PBMCs. The receptors were sampled from a female donor in good health and CMV-seropositive.

The genes are TRBV27 and TRBJ1-5; tentative D call: TRBD1 (5 bases). This CDR3 is built from 15 residues. Germline loops: CDR1 MNHEY, CDR2 SMNVEV (reference sequence). V was clipped by 6 bases and J by 1 base, with 13 bases between them. This chain's CDR3 is CASRRDLSSNQPQHF. CDR3 bases: TGTGCCAGCAGGCGGGACTTATCGAGCAATCAGCCCCAGCATTTT.

The genes are TRBV27 and TRBJ2-3, with 7 positions matching TRBD2. This CDR3 is 13 amino acids long. J gave up 5 bases and V 5 bases, and 4 bases lay outside the gene matches. Germline CDR1 and CDR2: MNHEY and SMNVEV (reference sequence). The CDR3 sequence is CASSATSEDTQYF. The CDR3 DNA follows: TGTGCCAGCAGTGCTACTAGCGAAGATACGCAGTATTTT.

The rearrangement joins TRBV5-1 to TRBJ2-7; 7 bases match TRBD1. With V trimmed by 0 bases and J by 4 bases, 4 bases remained unmatched. The CDR3 length is 14 residues. Germline V gives CDR1 SGHRS, CDR2 YFSETQ. CDR3 nucleotide sequence: TGCGCCAGCAGCTTGGTGGGACAGAATTACGAGCAGTACTTC. It encodes CASSLVGQNYEQYF.

J is TRBJ1-2 and V is TRBV20-1; D gene uncertain. The CDR3 is made up of 10 amino acids. Deletions cut 3 bases from V and 12 bases from J, with 11 bases between. The V gene's germline CDR1 is DFQATT and CDR2 SNEGSKA (reference sequence). CDR3 in amino acids: CSARARGDTF. In nucleotides, the CDR3 is TGCAGTGCTAGGGCCCGGGGTGACACCTTC.

This chain links TRBV29-1 with TRBJ2-7, with 10 bases that match TRBD1. This CDR3 has 14 amino acids. Losses at the gene ends were 6 bases for V and 3 bases for J; bases not matched to a gene: 8. The germline gives CDR1 SQVTM, CDR2 ANQGSEA. The DNA for the CDR3 is TGCAGCGTCGAGGGGACAGGGGCTCTCTACGAGCAGTACTTC. It is translated as CSVEGTGALYEQYF.

The gene calls are TRBV5-1 and TRBJ1-6; TRBD1 aligns across 8 bases. The CDR3 is 16 residues long. V trimming: 4 bases; J trimming: 4 bases; junction bases outside the gene matches: 7. Germline V gene lookup returns CDR1 SGHRS and CDR2 YFSETQ. CDR3 sequence (DNA): TGCGCCAGCAGCGGCCCGGGACAGGCTTATAATTCACCCCTCCACTTT. It encodes CASSGPGQAYNSPLHF.

The rearrangement uses TRBV5-1 and TRBJ2-3; 7 positions agree with TRBD1. The CDR3 length is 14 residues. The V and J ends lost 4 bases and 6 bases, in that order; junction bases with no gene match: 8. Germline values: CDR1 SGHRS, CDR2 YFSETQ. The CDR3 region is CASSLDRAADTQYF. The CDR3 region has the DNA TGCGCCAGCAGCCTCGACAGGGCGGCGGATACGCAGTATTTT.

The rearrangement links TRBV10-3 to TRBJ2-3; 7 bases agree with TRBD1. J gave up 1 base and V 9 bases, and 7 bases lay outside the gene matches. The CDR3 length is 14 residues. From germline, CDR1 is ENHRY and CDR2 SYGVKD. Written as DNA, the CDR3 is TGTGCCATAAGCTCTCAGGGGGGCACAGATACGCAGTATTTT. This translates into CAISSQGGTDTQYF.

A note on this clone: The germline gene is not matched at one end of the junction; a read error may be the cause. This chain links TRBV30 with TRBJ2-3, with 8 bases identical to TRBD1. CDR1 is GTSNPN and CDR2 is SVGIG in the germline V gene (reference sequence). The CDR3 length is 16 residues. The CDR3 DNA follows: TGTGCCTGGAGTGTCGGACAGGGTGGGAAGACAGATAAGCAGTATTTT. It specifies CAWSVGQGGKTDKQYF.

CDR3 residues: CASSPRGSYEQYF. CDR3 bases: TGTGCCAGCTCACCACGAGGATCCTACGAGCAGTACTTC. The chain has TRBV18 and TRBJ2-7; D unresolved. This CDR3 comprises 13 residues. Per the germline V gene, CDR1 is KGHSH and CDR2 is LQKENI. With 1 base removed from V and 1 base from J, the gap between germline ends came to 5 bases. The variable domain in full, with the rest retrieved from reference TRBV18 and TRBJ2-7, is NAGVMQNPRHLVRRRGQEARLRCSPMKGHSHVYWYRQLPEEGLKFMVYLQKENIIDESGMPKERFSAEFPKEGPSILRIQQVVRGDSAAYFCASSPRGSYEQYFGPGTRLTVT.